Described below is a single TCR beta chain sequence and its context. Its binding antigen is unknown. The sample holds no much larger clone one base away, and base qualities are not on file. Sample time point, as interpreted from the label and publication: baseline before first vaccination. The vaccinee samples were drawn from two UK trials, COV001 and COV002, one of which was a single-blind randomized controlled phase 2/3 trial testing AZD1222 (ChAdOx1 nCoV-19) in healthy adults. Trial participant PBMC samples were collected at day 0 and day 28 after the second dose for TCRbeta chain sequencing. The CDR3 regions of human TCRbeta chains were analyzed by immunosequencing. The study's own analysis went as follows. Repertoire TCRs were matched against a reference library of SARS-CoV-2-specific TCRs generated with the MIRA antigen-specificity platform. Breadth was defined as the fraction of unique TCRs that were SARS-CoV-2-associated. Depth was defined as the fraction of total T cells that were SARS-CoV-2-associated. Each spike-specific TCR was assigned to its reactive spike region and to a CD4 or CD8 class using the MIRA data. Log10-transformed breadth and depth values were compared by one-way ANOVA with Sidak's multiple comparisons tests. TCRdb carries this immuneACCESS record with in-frame sequences only. Its versions omit some clonotypes, under half of them owing to an unresolved V gene in the studies checked, with the rest unexplained. That table furnishes V, J and clone size, whereas the DNA furnished D and trimming. The table for this sample lists around 130,000 clones; 93% of them were counted only once. 4.5% to 6% of the sample rests with the top ten.

Cut back by 0 bases and 10 bases, the V and J ends lie 17 bases apart. The germline V gene gives CDR1 as SGHDT and CDR2 as YYEEEE. The CDR3 starts with the cysteine, ends with the phenylalanine, and has 16 residues. The read is trimmed to its CDR3 DNA, 48 bases read in frame from base 1. This sample was included in a study of T cell responses to AZD1222 COVID-19 vaccine (dated by TCRdb to 2020 to 2023). Background for the entire study: AZD1222 recipients given second doses at about 4 weeks or at about 12 weeks were pooled, since spike-specific TCR depth and breadth were not found to differ between the two schedules. Enrollment into the trials was organized by age into subgroups of 18-55, 56-69 and 70-plus years, and those subgroups contained about 150, 27 and 61 TCR-sequenced participants, respectively. TCR sequencing was performed for roughly 250 trial participants, of whom approximately 200 were given two doses of AZD1222 and around 26 were given two doses of MenACWY control vaccine. General study outcomes and caveats: Because no day 14 peak-response samples were available, the repertoires could be characterized only after the peak T cell response. Most participants were white British and females outnumbered males, and the authors suggested that clonal diversity may have been underestimated. Epitopes outside the regions mutated in the B.1.351 and B.1.1.7 variants were reportedly recognized by nearly half of the unique spike-specific TCRs. The 56-69-year group was small, and its depth increase did not reach significance, likely because of low power. Conclusions about previously exposed vaccinees are limited, since just a handful of AZD1222 recipients were seropositive for SARS-CoV-2 at baseline. Spike-specific TCR breadth and depth rose significantly after two AZD1222 doses compared with day 0 and with MenACWY recipients. CD4 TCRs associated with the vaccine covered the entire spike protein, and the dominant responses were in regions 160-218 and 743-854.

The chain employs TRBV5-6 and TRBJ1-6, with an unclear D gene assignment. The sequence came from an adult in good health. The sequencing here drew on peripheral blood, taken on day 0 of AZD1222 vaccination. The CDR3 loop reads CASSLASLPERSPLHF. In nucleotide form, the sequence is TGTGCCAGCAGCTTGGCCTCCCTCCCAGAAAGATCACCCCTCCACTTT. Beyond the CDR3, the reference TRBV5-6 and TRBJ1-6 genes provide the residues; the full variable domain reads: DAGVTQSPTHLIKTRGQQVTLRCSPKSGHDTVSWYQQALGQGPQFIFQYYEEEERQRGNFPDRFSGHQFPNYSSELNVNALLLGDSALYLCASSLASLPERSPLHFGNGTRLTVT.